This TCR beta chain was captured in a study of Ad26.COV2.S vaccination and SARS-CoV-2 variants. Across the study: Participants got Ad26.COV2.S intramuscularly, once or twice 56 days apart.

The treatment was: 15 to 20 received Ad26.COV2.S at low or high dose, single or two shots; 5 received placebo; per-sample allocation not given. Vaccine and placebo recipients were sampled on day 63 after the first injection. Vaccination employed an Ad26 vector expressing the Wuhan-strain SARS-CoV-2 spike. The assay was immunoSEQ multiplex PCR, and TCRdb's table has in-frame clones only and misses some. This sample has about 320,000 clones; around 81% occur once, and the top ten carry 2% to 2.5%. This material consisted of peripheral blood, taken in a trial of Ad26.COV2.S vaccine versus placebo. The source is a person between 18 and 60 years old who received the Ad26.COV2.S COVID-19 vaccine or a placebo.

CDR3 DNA sequence: TGTGCCAGTAGTTCACAGATCAATCAGCCCCAGCATTTT. Translation gives CASSSQINQPQHF. V and J are TRBV19 and TRBJ1-5, with no clear D. This CDR3 is built from 13 residues. CDR1 LNHDA and CDR2 SQIVND come from the germline V gene (reference sequence). V lost 5 bases and J 3 bases, leaving 8 bases between the germline ends.